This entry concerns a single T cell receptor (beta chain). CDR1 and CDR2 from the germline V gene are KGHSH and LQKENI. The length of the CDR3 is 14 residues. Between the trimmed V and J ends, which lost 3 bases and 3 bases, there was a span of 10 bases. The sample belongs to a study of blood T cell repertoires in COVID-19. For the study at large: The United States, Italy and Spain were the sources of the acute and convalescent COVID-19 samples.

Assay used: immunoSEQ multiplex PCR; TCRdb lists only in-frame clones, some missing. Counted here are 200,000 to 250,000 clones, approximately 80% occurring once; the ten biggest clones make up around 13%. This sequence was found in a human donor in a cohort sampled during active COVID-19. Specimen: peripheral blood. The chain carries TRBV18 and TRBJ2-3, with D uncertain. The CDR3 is CASSPPVRTDTQYF. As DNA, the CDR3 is TGTGCCAGCTCACCCCCAGTGAGGACAGATACGCAGTATTTT.